A selection of T cell receptor beta chains follows, all from one sample in a study of T-cell memory formation after mild COVID-19. MiXCR was run by TCRdb on the 5' RACE reads, yielding one entry per CDR3 protein. Of 340,000 or so distinct CDR3 sequences detected, over 10% appear once; the ten largest clones hold about a fifth. Sequencing input: PBMCs or a T cell subset sorted from them (not recorded which). The receptor source for this set is a man in his late teens or twenties who had mild COVID-19 (a few samples of this study predate the infection). Cell type and time point are not known. Each CDR3 is given with its conserved first and last residue. Fields, in order: V gene, CDR3 length, J gene, D gene, clone size, CDR3 DNA, CDR3 protein. A D gene is named only where the DNA matches it firmly. Clone size appears in some rows only: once, few, many, or a class for an expanded clone.

TRBV7-8	17	TRBJ2-1	.	many	TGTGCCAGCAGCTTAGGGACGGTCCCAGGCTCCTACAATGAGCAGTTCTTC	CASSLGTVPGSYNEQFF
TRBV27	13	TRBJ2-3	.	.	TGTGCCAGCACCGTTAGGGGCACAGATACGCAGTATTTT	CASTVRGTDTQYF
TRBV6-1	12	TRBJ2-7	.	many	TGTGCCAGCAGTGAGTGGACCTACGAGCAGTACTTC	CASSEWTYEQYF
TRBV4-3	14	TRBJ1-5	.	few	TGCGCCAGCAGCCAAGAGAGGGGCAATCAGCCCCAGCATTTT	CASSQERGNQPQHF
TRBV5-1	14	TRBJ2-3	.	many	TGCGCCAGCAGCTTGGAAGGGGGTGAAGATACGCAGTATTTT	CASSLEGGEDTQYF
TRBV7-2	15	TRBJ2-7	.	.	TGTGCCAGCAGCTTAGTTGGCACAGGCGTCTACGAGCAGTACTTC	CASSLVGTGVYEQYF
TRBV7-2	16	TRBJ1-5	TRBD1	few	TGTGCCAGCAGCCCGACAGGGGGGGTAAGCAATCAGCCCCAGCATTTT	CASSPTGGVSNQPQHF
TRBV12-3/TRBV12-4	14	TRBJ1-2	.	many	TGTGCCAGCAGTTTAGTTCCAGGACCCTATGGCTACACCTTC	CASSLVPGPYGYTF
TRBV7-2	14	TRBJ1-1	.	few	TGTGCCAGCAGCTTAGTAGGGTCGAGCACTGAAGCTTTCTTT	CASSLVGSSTEAFF
TRBV4-1	15	TRBJ1-5	TRBD1	.	TGCGCCAGCAGCCAAGGGGGACAGGCCGGGGAGCCCCAGCATTTT	CASSQGGQAGEPQHF
TRBV7-2	12	TRBJ1-2	.	few	TGTGCCAGCAGCCCGTACTCCTATGGCTACACCTTC	CASSPYSYGYTF
TRBV7-2	12	TRBJ1-6	.	many	TGTGCCAGCAGCCGACCTAATTCACCCCTCCACTTT	CASSRPNSPLHF
TRBV7-2	16	TRBJ2-3	.	.	TGTGCCAGCAGCTCTGGACAGGTCGGGGGCGCAGATACGCAGTATTTT	CASSSGQVGGADTQYF
TRBV24-1	15	TRBJ2-5	TRBD2	.	TGTGCCACCAGCCGGACTAGCGGGTTCCAAGAGACCCAGTACTTC	CATSRTSGFQETQYF
TRBV4-1	14	TRBJ2-5	.	.	TGCGCCAGCAGCCAAGGTGGCTTAGGGGAGACCCAGTACTTC	CASSQGGLGETQYF
TRBV28	14	TRBJ1-4	TRBD1	few	TGTGCCAGCAGTTTACCAGGGGGCCCTGAAAAACTGTTTTTT	CASSLPGGPEKLFF
TRBV7-3	13	TRBJ2-4	.	.	TGTGCCAGCAGCTTAGGGCCCCCGAACATTCAGTACTTC	CASSLGPPNIQYF
TRBV20-1	16	TRBJ2-1	.	.	TGCAGTGCTACCCCGGCCTCGTGGGGGCTAACCAATGAGCAGTTCTTC	CSATPASWGLTNEQFF
TRBV11-2	14	TRBJ2-7	TRBD2	few	TGTGCCAGCAGCTTAGTGCGGGGGGCCTACGAGCAGTACTTC	CASSLVRGAYEQYF
TRBV5-1	13	TRBJ1-2	.	.	TGCGCCAGCAGCCCCCTCCAGGGATATTACTACACCTTC	CASSPLQGYYYTF
TRBV28	16	TRBJ1-6	TRBD1	few	TGTGCCAGCAGTCCGCGGACAGGGGGATTTGGGTCACCCCTCCACTTT	CASSPRTGGFGSPLHF
TRBV12-3/TRBV12-4	16	TRBJ1-2	TRBD1	few	TGTGCCAGCAGTGGATCCGGGACAGGGGGCCTTCGGGGCTACACCTTC	CASSGSGTGGLRGYTF
TRBV5-6	15	TRBJ2-3	.	few	TGTGCCAGCAGCTTCGGGGGCGGGCCCCCAGATACGCAGTATTTT	CASSFGGGPPDTQYF
TRBV7-2	14	TRBJ2-1	.	.	TGTGCCAGCAGCCCTAGGAAATCCTACAATGAGCAGTTCTTC	CASSPRKSYNEQFF
TRBV20-1	14	TRBJ2-7	TRBD1	few	TGCAGTGCTTCTATGGGACAGACTGTGATTAAGCAGTACTTC	CSASMGQTVIKQYF
TRBV4-1	16	TRBJ2-2	.	.	TGCGCCAGCAGCCACCCCCCCGGAGCGGACACCGGGGAGCTGTTTTTT	CASSHPPGADTGELFF
TRBV3-1	12	TRBJ1-6	.	.	TGTGCCAGCAGCCTGACAGGCTTACCCCTCCACTTT	CASSLTGLPLHF
TRBV7-2	16	TRBJ2-2	.	.	TGTGCCAGCAGCTTAGTTGGAGGCCCGAACACCGGGGAGCTGTTTTTT	CASSLVGGPNTGELFF
TRBV12-3/TRBV12-4	16	TRBJ2-3	.	few	TGTGCCAGCAGTTGGGCCCTAGCTAGTAGCACAGATACGCAGTATTTT	CASSWALASSTDTQYF
TRBV27	13	TRBJ2-7	TRBD1	few	TGTGCCAGCAGCCCTACAGGGGCCTACGAGCAGTACTTC	CASSPTGAYEQYF
TRBV4-2	13	TRBJ1-5	.	few	TGTGCCAGCAGCCAAGATAACGATCAGCCCCAGCATTTT	CASSQDNDQPQHF
TRBV5-4	12	TRBJ2-3	.	few	TGTGCCAGCAACCGCCTCACAGATACGCAGTATTTT	CASNRLTDTQYF
TRBV7-9	14	TRBJ2-1	.	few	TGTGCCAGCAGCTCCTGGGGGTCGGAACAGTGGCAGTTCTTC	CASSSWGSEQWQFF
TRBV23-1	14	TRBJ2-3	TRBD2	many	TGCGCCAGCGGAGAGAGCGGGGTCTCAGATACGCAGTATTTT	CASGESGVSDTQYF
TRBV5-4	16	TRBJ2-5	TRBD2	few	TGTGCCAGCAGCGCGACGGCGAGCGGGGGGGCGGAGACCCAGTACTTC	CASSATASGGAETQYF
TRBV4-1	19	TRBJ2-3	TRBD2	many	TGCGCCAGCAGCCACAGCCTCCCGGGACTAGCGGGTCCACCGGCTACGCAGTATTTT	CASSHSLPGLAGPPATQYF
TRBV25-1	12	TRBJ1-1	TRBD1	few	TGTGCCAGCAGTGGACGGACAGGGCTGGCTTTCTTT	CASSGRTGLAFF
TRBV5-5	14	TRBJ2-7	.	many	TGTGCCAGCAGCCCGTCGGGGGCAACCTACGAGCAGTACTTC	CASSPSGATYEQYF
TRBV6-2/TRBV6-3	13	TRBJ2-4	.	.	TGTGCCAGCAGTTACGGAGGGGGACAATCGGAGTACTTC	CASSYGGGQSEYF
TRBV5-1	16	TRBJ1-1	TRBD1	once	TGCGCCAGCAGCTTGTTTGGACAGGCACGATACACTGAAGCTTTCTTT	CASSLFGQARYTEAFF
TRBV20-1	16	TRBJ2-5	TRBD2	few	TGCAGTGCTAGTACCAGCGGGGGCCCCCCACGAAAGGCCCAGTACTTC	CSASTSGGPPRKAQYF
TRBV30	14	TRBJ1-1	.	.	TGTGCCTGGAGTGTATTACTCTCGAACACTGAAGCTTTCTTT	CAWSVLLSNTEAFF
TRBV20-1	15	TRBJ2-1	TRBD2	many	TGCAGTGCTAGAGATGAGCGGGAGACCTACAATGAGCAGTTCTTC	CSARDERETYNEQFF
TRBV29-1	18	TRBJ2-6	.	.	TGCAGCGTAGGAAGGGGGGGCCATGCGACCTCTGGGGCCAACGTCCTGACTTTC	CSVGRGGHATSGANVLTF
TRBV18	14	TRBJ2-5	TRBD2	many	TGTGCCAGCTCACCACGGGAGGGACAAGAGACCCAGTACTTC	CASSPREGQETQYF
TRBV12-3/TRBV12-4	16	TRBJ1-2	.	.	TGTGCCAGCAGCCCCACTCCGGGACCTGTTCTCCTGGGCTACACCTTC	CASSPTPGPVLLGYTF
TRBV15	12	TRBJ2-5	.	few	TGTGCCACCAGCAGAGTAAAAGAGACCCAGTACTTC	CATSRVKETQYF
TRBV6-1	16	TRBJ2-5	.	.	TGTGCCAGCACGCGTATTCGGGACGCGTGGGGGGAGACCCAGTACTTC	CASTRIRDAWGETQYF
TRBV12-3/TRBV12-4	14	TRBJ1-6	.	many	TGTGCCAGCAGCCCAGCACGGTATAATTCACCCCTCCACTTT	CASSPARYNSPLHF
TRBV4-3	16	TRBJ1-2	.	few	TGCGCCAGCAGCCAAGATCCCCAGGGGCGGTGGGATGGCTACACCTTC	CASSQDPQGRWDGYTF